Below are 32 T cell receptor beta chains sequenced from a single sample in a study of blood T cell repertoires in COVID-19 (dated by TCRdb to the early 2020s). Receptors were amplified or captured by the immunoSEQ multiplex PCR assay. TCRdb's version of the immuneACCESS table is confined to in-frame rearrangements and falls short of the full clone set. An unresolved V gene accounts for under half of the shortfall where checked; the remainder is of unknown origin. This sample gives about 230,000 clones in total; over 80% of them show up just once. The ten biggest clones cover approximately 30% of the sample. Sequences were obtained from peripheral blood. The receptors derive from a middle-aged man with acute or convalescent COVID-19.

There are a few counts of this clone. The chain couples TRBV29-1 to TRBJ1-1, with D tentatively TRBD1 (6 bases). V was pared by 6 bases and J by 2 bases, with 13 bases between. The germline CDR1 and CDR2 sequences are SQVTM and ANQGSEA. The CDR3 length is 13 residues. The CDR3 bases are TGCAGCGTAACGGGACAAATAAACACTGAAGCTTTCTTT. Its protein product is CSVTGQINTEAFF.

The V gene is TRBV14, the J gene TRBJ2-7; 11 nucleotides agree with TRBD2. In germline, CDR1 is SGHDN, CDR2 FVKESK. This CDR3 comprises 20 residues. With 7 bases clipped from V and 1 base from J, the junction kept 21 bases outside the gene matches. The CDR3 DNA reads TGTGCCAGCACCTCCCCTTGTTTAGCGGGAGGGCCGGCTGTTTCCTACGAGCAGTACTTC. This encodes CASTSPCLAGGPAVSYEQYF.

The chain couples TRBV2 to TRBJ2-2, with 10 nucleotides matching TRBD2. The CDR3 loop spans 15 amino acids. Germline trimming cut 5 bases from V and 4 bases from J; bases unmatched to any gene: 4. Germline loops: CDR1 SNHLY, CDR2 FYNNEI. CDR3 sequence reads: CASSPRTSGTGELFF. The CDR3, as DNA: TGTGCCAGCAGTCCTCGGACTAGCGGCACCGGGGAGCTGTTTTTT.

The chain carries TRBV7-2 and TRBJ2-5; 9 nucleotides line up with TRBD2. CDR1 SGHTA and CDR2 FQGNSA come from the germline V gene. The trim removed 5 bases at V and 3 bases at J, leaving 7 bases unmatched. The CDR3 consists of 15 residues. In DNA form, the CDR3 reads TGTGCCAGCAGCCCGCAGGCGGGAGGGAAAGAGACCCAGTACTTC. This encodes CASSPQAGGKETQYF.

The chain couples TRBV4-3 to TRBJ2-1; maybe TRBD1 (6 bases). CDR3 length: 14 amino acids. In germline, CDR1 is LGHNA, CDR2 YSLEER. Trimming pared 1 base from V and 7 bases from J, leaving 11 bases between. For the CDR3, the DNA is TGCGCCAGCAGCCAAGTGGACAGAGATAATGAGCAGTTCTTC. It encodes CASSQVDRDNEQFF.

The chain couples TRBV10-3 to TRBJ2-3; 8 bases are a match to TRBD2. CDR1 and CDR2 (germline): ENHRY, SYGVKD. This CDR3 comprises 17 residues. With V trimmed by 4 bases and J by 0 bases, 9 bases remained unmatched. CDR3 nucleotides: TGTGCCATCAGTGGACTAGCGAGAGGGGGTAGCACAGATACGCAGTATTTT. As protein: CAISGLARGGSTDTQYF.

This chain joins TRBV7-9 and TRBJ1-5; 9 bases are a match to TRBD1. V gave up 5 bases and J gave up 1 base; unmatched junction bases: 3. The CDR3 extends over 15 amino acids. In germline, CDR1 is SEHNR, CDR2 FQNEAQ (reference sequence). Here the CDR3 DNA reads TGTGCCAGCAGCCCGGGACAGGGAAGCAATCAGCCCCAGCATTTT. Protein: CASSPGQGSNQPQHF.

CDR3 sequence (DNA): TGTGCCAGCAAGAAGGGACTCGGTCAGCCCCAGCATTTT. This encodes CASKKGLGQPQHF. This chain links TRBV6-6 with TRBJ1-5; maybe TRBD1 (5 bases). The CDR3 contains 13 residues. Germline CDR1 is MNHNY and CDR2 is SVGAGI (reference sequence). V was cut by 7 bases and J by 6 bases, with 13 bases left in between.

The chain has TRBV14 and TRBJ2-7, with D hard to call. Trimming pared 4 bases from V and 5 bases from J, leaving 12 bases between. The germline gives CDR1 SGHDN, CDR2 FVKESK. The CDR3 covers 13 residues. CDR3 DNA: TGTGCCAGCAGCCTGCTAGGTGGCAACGAGCAGTACTTC. Translation: CASSLLGGNEQYF.

The gene calls are TRBV5-6 and TRBJ2-5; 10 bases align to TRBD1. J gave up 5 bases and V 4 bases, and 8 bases lay outside the gene matches. Germline lookup yields CDR1 SGHDT and CDR2 YYEEEE. The CDR3 has 15 residues. The CDR3 here is CASSRDRGQGETQYF. Written as DNA, the CDR3 is TGTGCCAGCAGCCGAGACAGGGGGCAAGGGGAGACCCAGTACTTC.

The chain has TRBV7-2 and TRBJ1-5; possible D gene TRBD1, 6 bases. The CDR3 spans 13 residues. From germline, CDR1 is SGHTA and CDR2 FQGNSA. V lost 2 bases to trimming and J lost 5 bases, with 7 bases between them. DNA of the CDR3: TGTGCCAGCAGCTTAAAGGGGGATCAGCCCCAGCATTTT. This codes for CASSLKGDQPQHF.

This rearrangement joins TRBV11-2 to TRBJ2-5, with TRBD2 matching 10 bases. Germline V gene data show CDR1 as SGHAT and CDR2 as FQNNGV. V was pared by 3 bases and J by 1 base, with 5 bases of the junction left unmatched. The CDR3 extends over 16 amino acids. This chain's CDR3 is CASSFPLAGGQETQYF. The CDR3 DNA reads as TGTGCCAGCAGCTTCCCCTTAGCGGGAGGCCAAGAGACCCAGTACTTC.

J is TRBJ2-7 and V is TRBV6-5; D perhaps matches TRBD2 (6 bases). The germline gives CDR1 MNHEY, CDR2 SVGAGI. V was trimmed by 3 bases and J by 5 bases, leaving 14 bases between them. The CDR3 totals 14 residues. The CDR3 DNA reads TGTGCCAGCAGTTATAGGTCGGGAGACGACGAGCAGTACTTC. This translates into CASSYRSGDDEQYF.

The chain uses TRBV7-8 and TRBJ1-1; D ambiguous. The germline V gene encodes CDR1 SGHVS and CDR2 FQNEAQ. This CDR3 comprises 15 residues. V shed 0 bases and J shed 0 bases, with 8 bases lying between them. CDR3 coding DNA: TGTGCCAGCAGCTTAGCGCGGGGTATGAACACTGAAGCTTTCTTT. Amino acids: CASSLARGMNTEAFF. The whole variable domain, remainder taken from reference TRBV7-8 and TRBJ1-1, is GAGVSQSPRYKVAKRGQDVALRCDPISGHVSLFWYQQALGQGPEFLTYFQNEAQLDKSGLPSDRFFAERPEGSVSTLKIQRTQQEDSAVYLCASSLARGMNTEAFFGQGTRLTVV.

This clone was observed once. The chain combines TRBV11-2 with TRBJ2-1; 12 positions match TRBD2. Germline V lookup: CDR1 SGHAT, CDR2 FQNNGV. Unmatched junction bases numbered 9, after V lost 4 bases and J lost 11 bases. The CDR3 consists of 15 residues. The CDR3 loop reads CASSSDSTSGSKQFF. CDR3 coding DNA: TGTGCCAGCAGCTCGGATTCGACTAGCGGGAGTAAGCAGTTCTTC.

This clone has just one count. The CDR3 nucleotides read TGTGCCAGCAGCAAATTCAATGACAGGGTTGCAACTAATGAAAAACTGTTTTTT. It encodes CASSKFNDRVATNEKLFF. The chain is built from TRBV21-1 and TRBJ1-4; the table names TRBD1, a call not compared with the DNA. TRBV21-1 is a pseudogene segment. The CDR3 covers 18 residues.

The chain is built from TRBV30 and TRBJ2-5; 9 bases align to TRBD2. This CDR3 is built from 13 residues. The V gene end was trimmed by 3 bases and the J gene end by 3 bases; junction bases not matched to a gene: 2. Looked up from germline, CDR1 is GTSNPN and CDR2 is SVGIG (reference sequence). The CDR3 region is CAWRVAGEETQYF. The DNA for the CDR3 is TGTGCCTGGAGAGTAGCGGGAGAAGAGACCCAGTACTTC.

The chain is built from TRBV5-1 and TRBJ1-1; D gene ambiguous. The length of the CDR3 is 18 residues. V was pared by 0 bases and J by 4 bases, with 22 bases between. The germline V gene encodes CDR1 SGHRS and CDR2 YFSETQ. CDR3 residues: CASSLDRRFYPEGTEAFF. CDR3 in DNA: TGCGCCAGCAGCTTGGATCGGAGGTTTTACCCGGAGGGCACTGAAGCTTTCTTT.

The chain employs TRBV3-1 (or the pseudogene TRBV3-2) and TRBJ2-1; the match to TRBD2 covers 11 bases. Looked up from germline, CDR1 is LGHDT and CDR2 is YNNKEL (reference sequence). The trim removed 5 bases at V and 7 bases at J, leaving 7 bases unmatched. The CDR3 loop spans 15 amino acids. Here the CDR3 reads CASSYTSGSRNEQFF. The CDR3, as DNA: TGTGCCAGCAGCTATACTAGCGGGAGTCGTAATGAGCAGTTCTTC.

This chain joins TRBV2 and TRBJ2-3; TRBD1 aligns across 10 bases. With 5 bases clipped from V and 5 bases from J, the junction kept 4 bases outside the gene matches. Germline CDR1 and CDR2: SNHLY and FYNNEI. This CDR3 is built from 14 residues. DNA for the CDR3: TGTGCCAGCAGTAGACAGGGGGCAGGAGATACGCAGTATTTT. Translation gives CASSRQGAGDTQYF.

V and J are TRBV29-1 and TRBJ2-1; D remains unclear. CDR1 and CDR2 from the germline V gene are SQVTM and ANQGSEA. The ends were cut back, 7 bases at V and 0 bases at J, with 13 bases in the middle. The CDR3 runs 14 residues. CDR3 DNA sequence: TGCAGCGCCGAGGCGGCGTACTCCTACAATGAGCAGTTCTTC. Its translation: CSAEAAYSYNEQFF.

The V call is TRBV9, the J call TRBJ2-1, with TRBD2 matching 12 bases. Germline lookup yields CDR1 SGDLS and CDR2 YYNGEE. Trimming cost V 2 bases and J 9 bases; bases outside gene matches: 9. There are 16 residues in the CDR3. CDR3 region: CASSVTGTSGSSEQFF. In DNA form, the CDR3 reads TGTGCCAGCAGCGTGACCGGGACTAGCGGGTCAAGTGAGCAGTTCTTC.

This chain connects TRBV5-3 to TRBJ2-1, with 9 positions matching TRBD2. TRBV5-3 is an ORF; its function is uncertain. Trimming took 4 bases from V and 7 from J; bases not matched to a gene: 12. The CDR3 spans 16 residues. CDR3 amino acids: CARSERGSGSYNEQFF. In DNA, the CDR3 is TGTGCCAGAAGCGAGCGGGGTAGCGGGAGTTATAATGAGCAGTTCTTC.

The gene calls are TRBV21-1 and TRBJ2-3; TRBD1, the table's D call, was not compared with the DNA. TRBV21-1 is a recognized pseudogene. The CDR3 runs 16 residues. The CDR3 DNA is TGTGCCAGCAGCACTCAAACAGGGGGAGGGACAGATACGCAGTATTTT. This gives the protein CASSTQTGGGTDTQYF.

As DNA, the CDR3 is TGTGCCAGCAGCGTAGAGGAGAGCGGCGGCTATGGCTACACCTTC. This gives the protein CASSVEESGGYGYTF. The chain is built from TRBV9 and TRBJ1-2; D gene unclear. The CDR3 spans 15 residues. Germline V gene lookup returns CDR1 SGDLS and CDR2 YYNGEE. Trimming removed 0 bases from V and 4 bases from J, with 13 bases in between.

This clone was seen only once. The CDR3 DNA reads as TGTGCCAGCAGCTTAGGGGGGGTCCCTAGCGAGCAGTACTTC. This translates into CASSLGGVPSEQYF. The V gene is TRBV7-2, the J gene TRBJ2-7; possible D gene TRBD2, 6 bases. Looked up from germline, CDR1 is SGHTA and CDR2 is FQGNSA. The CDR3 totals 14 residues. Trimming pared 1 base from V and 6 bases from J, leaving 13 bases between.

V usage is TRBV19 and J usage is TRBJ2-1, with TRBD2 matching over 8 bases. Germline V gene lookup returns CDR1 LNHDA and CDR2 SQIVND (reference sequence). The CDR3 sequence is 15 residues long. V trimming: 7 bases; J trimming: 12 bases; junction bases outside the gene matches: 17. CDR3 loop: CASKVGVAGKGGQFF. CDR3 coding DNA: TGTGCCAGTAAGGTCGGGGTAGCGGGAAAAGGGGGGCAGTTCTTC.

This clone was observed a handful of times. The rearrangement uses TRBV11-3 and TRBJ2-1; D remains unclear. The CDR3 runs to 14 residues. V was cut by 2 bases and J by 5 bases, with 10 bases left in between. Germline-derived CDR1 and CDR2 are SGHNT and YENEEA. The CDR3 loop reads CASSLSGPNNEQFF. CDR3 DNA sequence: TGTGCCAGCAGCTTATCAGGCCCAAACAATGAGCAGTTCTTC.

This CDR3 reads CASSIVRDSFQPQHF. The CDR3 DNA reads TGTGCCAGTAGTATAGTGAGGGACAGTTTCCAGCCCCAGCATTTT. The rearrangement links TRBV19 to TRBJ1-5, with 7 bases lining up with TRBD1. Germline V lookup: CDR1 LNHDA, CDR2 SQIVND (reference sequence). The CDR3 loop spans 15 amino acids. The V segment lost 1 base and the J segment 7 bases; nucleotides outside the gene matches: 7.

This chain joins TRBV28 and TRBJ2-7; weak D call: TRBD2 (5 bases). V shed 7 bases and J shed 6 bases, with 19 bases lying between them. In germline, CDR1 is MDHEN, CDR2 SYDVKM. CDR3 length: 14 amino acids. The CDR3 spells CASNPDYPLAEQYF. The DNA of the CDR3 is TGTGCCAGCAACCCCGACTACCCTCTAGCCGAGCAGTACTTC.

The chain uses TRBV30 and TRBJ1-2, with D hard to call. The ends were cut back, 0 bases at V and 7 bases at J, with 15 bases in the middle. This CDR3 has 14 amino acids. Germline CDR1 reads GTSNPN; CDR2 reads SVGIG (reference sequence). CDR3 nucleotides: TGTGCCTGGAGTGTCAACATCGCAGAGGGTGGCTACACCTTC. Residues: CAWSVNIAEGGYTF.

This rearrangement joins TRBV12-3 or TRBV12-4 to TRBJ1-1; D remains ambiguous. The V gene lost 4 bases and the J gene lost 7 bases, with 10 bases spanning the gap. The length of the CDR3 is 12 residues. DNA of the CDR3: TGTGCCAGCAGTTCAAGCGGGATTGAAGCTTTCTTT. Amino acids: CASSSSGIEAFF.